This is a list of T cell receptor beta chains from one sample in a study of blood T cells in healthy people across ages. TCRdb called the 5' RACE reads again in MiXCR, with one record for every CDR3 protein. There are 550,000 to 700,000 distinct CDR3 sequences in the sample; roughly 28% occur only once, and approximately 18% lies in the top ten. Sequencing input: blood. Receptor source: a woman in her 70s in good health. The CDR3 runs from the conserved cysteine through the conserved F or W. A D gene is named only where the DNA matches it firmly. A clone size is listed for some rows: how often the clone was seen (once, few, many), or a class if it is expanded.

clone size: few; D gene: TRBD1; V gene: TRBV6-6; J gene: TRBJ1-1; CDR3 DNA: TGTGCCAGTGACAGGGGTAAAAACACTGAAGCTTTCTTT; CDR3 protein: CASDRGKNTEAFF
clone size: few; D gene: TRBD1; V gene: TRBV5-1; J gene: TRBJ2-1; CDR3 DNA: TGCGCCAGCACAACCGGGACAGGTCTCTACAATGAGCAGTTCTTC; CDR3 protein: CASTTGTGLYNEQFF
clone size: -; D gene: -; V gene: TRBV14; J gene: TRBJ1-3; CDR3 DNA: TGTGCCAGCAGCCAGAGTGGAAACACCATATATTTT; CDR3 protein: CASSQSGNTIYF
clone size: -; D gene: -; V gene: TRBV4-1; J gene: TRBJ2-1; CDR3 DNA: TGCGCCAGCAGCCAAGACGACGATGAGCAGTTCTTC; CDR3 protein: CASSQDDDEQFF
clone size: -; D gene: TRBD1; V gene: TRBV3-1; J gene: TRBJ2-5; CDR3 DNA: TGTGCCAGCAGGTTCAGGGGGCAGAACCAAGAGACCCAGTACTTC; CDR3 protein: CASRFRGQNQETQYF
clone size: few; D gene: TRBD2; V gene: TRBV4-3; J gene: TRBJ2-3; CDR3 DNA: TGCGCCAGCAGCCAAGAGCATTTCACGGGGGGGCGCACAGATACGCAGTATTTT; CDR3 protein: CASSQEHFTGGRTDTQYF
clone size: -; D gene: TRBD2; V gene: TRBV20-1; J gene: TRBJ2-1; CDR3 DNA: TGCAGTGCCACCAGCGGGGCCCTAGGCGAGCAGTTCTTC; CDR3 protein: CSATSGALGEQFF
clone size: few; D gene: -; V gene: TRBV5-1; J gene: TRBJ2-3; CDR3 DNA: TGCGCCAGCAGCTCGGGCGACACAGATACGCAGTATTTT; CDR3 protein: CASSSGDTDTQYF
clone size: few; D gene: -; V gene: TRBV6-2/TRBV6-3; J gene: TRBJ1-2; CDR3 DNA: TGTGCCAGCAGTTACTCAGCTAACTATGGCTACACCTTC; CDR3 protein: CASSYSANYGYTF
clone size: few; D gene: TRBD1; V gene: TRBV7-2; J gene: TRBJ2-5; CDR3 DNA: TGTGCCAGCAGCCAAAGGACAGGGGGACCCCAAGAGGCCCAGTACTTC; CDR3 protein: CASSQRTGGPQEAQYF
clone size: -; D gene: -; V gene: TRBV5-5; J gene: TRBJ2-5; CDR3 DNA: TGTGCCAGCAGCTTAGATACCTTCAGGGGCGGTGAGACCCAGTACTTC; CDR3 protein: CASSLDTFRGGETQYF
clone size: -; D gene: -; V gene: TRBV12-3/TRBV12-4; J gene: TRBJ2-3; CDR3 DNA: TGTGCCAGCAGTCAAAACTCAGGACAAGCGCAGTATTTT; CDR3 protein: CASSQNSGQAQYF
clone size: few; D gene: -; V gene: TRBV5-1; J gene: TRBJ2-3; CDR3 DNA: TGCGCCAGCAGGAGGATACTCACAGATACGCAGTATTTT; CDR3 protein: CASRRILTDTQYF
clone size: few; D gene: -; V gene: TRBV25-1; J gene: TRBJ1-1; CDR3 DNA: TGTGCCAGCAGAAGTATGGGGGCTCGCGCTGCTGAAGCTTTCTTT; CDR3 protein: CASRSMGARAAEAFF
clone size: -; D gene: -; V gene: TRBV20-1; J gene: TRBJ2-7; CDR3 DNA: TGCAGTGCTCCCAGAGCCAGGCAGGACAACGAGCAGTACTTC; CDR3 protein: CSAPRARQDNEQYF
clone size: -; D gene: -; V gene: TRBV4-3; J gene: TRBJ2-1; CDR3 DNA: TGCGCCAGCAGCCAGGCCGTAGGGGGGGACAATGAGCAGTTCTTC; CDR3 protein: CASSQAVGGDNEQFF
clone size: -; D gene: -; V gene: TRBV6-2/TRBV6-3; J gene: TRBJ1-2; CDR3 DNA: TGTGCCAGCAGCCACGCCAGGCACTATGGCTACACCTTC; CDR3 protein: CASSHARHYGYTF
clone size: -; D gene: -; V gene: TRBV6-2/TRBV6-3; J gene: TRBJ1-6; CDR3 DNA: TGTGCCAGCAGCCAACAAGGGGGAAGGGCACCCCTCCACTTT; CDR3 protein: CASSQQGGRAPLHF
clone size: few; D gene: TRBD1; V gene: TRBV7-2; J gene: TRBJ1-6; CDR3 DNA: TGTGCCAGCAAAAGGGGACAGGATTATAATTCACCCCTCCACTTT; CDR3 protein: CASKRGQDYNSPLHF
clone size: few; D gene: -; V gene: TRBV20-1; J gene: TRBJ2-1; CDR3 DNA: TGCAGTGCTAGAGCCGGGTTGAGCTCCTACAATGAGCAGTTCTTC; CDR3 protein: CSARAGLSSYNEQFF
clone size: -; D gene: -; V gene: TRBV12-3/TRBV12-4; J gene: TRBJ2-1; CDR3 DNA: TGTGCCAGTGGACCCGGGGTTCCCTACAATGAGCAGTTCTTC; CDR3 protein: CASGPGVPYNEQFF
clone size: few; D gene: -; V gene: TRBV29-1; J gene: TRBJ2-1; CDR3 DNA: TGCAGCGCGGACCTCACCAATGAGCAGTTCTTC; CDR3 protein: CSADLTNEQFF
clone size: few; D gene: -; V gene: TRBV29-1; J gene: TRBJ1-2; CDR3 DNA: TGCAGCGTTGTGTCGCAGGGGTATCAGAGCTACACCTTC; CDR3 protein: CSVVSQGYQSYTF
clone size: -; D gene: -; V gene: TRBV21-1; J gene: TRBJ2-1; CDR3 DNA: TGTGCCAGCAGCAAAACACTAGCGAGGATTAAGTTCTTC; CDR3 protein: CASSKTLARIKFF
clone size: -; D gene: TRBD2; V gene: TRBV29-1; J gene: TRBJ2-5; CDR3 DNA: TGCAGCGTTCAGCGGGGGGTTAGAGGAGAGACCCAGTACTTC; CDR3 protein: CSVQRGVRGETQYF
clone size: -; D gene: -; V gene: TRBV7-2; J gene: TRBJ2-7; CDR3 DNA: TGTGCCAGCAAATACGGGACTCCCGGCCTCTACGAGCAGTACTTC; CDR3 protein: CASKYGTPGLYEQYF
clone size: many; D gene: -; V gene: TRBV7-2; J gene: TRBJ2-7; CDR3 DNA: TGTGCCACCGGATTTATGTGGGGCCCCGAGTACGAGCAGTACTTC; CDR3 protein: CATGFMWGPEYEQYF
clone size: -; D gene: -; V gene: TRBV7-3; J gene: TRBJ2-2; CDR3 DNA: TGTGCCAGCACTCCGGGACTTAACACCGGGGAGCTGTTTTTT; CDR3 protein: CASTPGLNTGELFF
clone size: once; D gene: -; V gene: TRBV7-2; J gene: TRBJ1-2; CDR3 DNA: TGTGCCAGCAGCTTATTAGGCCAGAAGGTCGGTGGCTACACCTTC; CDR3 protein: CASSLLGQKVGGYTF
clone size: -; D gene: -; V gene: TRBV6-6; J gene: TRBJ1-5; CDR3 DNA: TGTGCCAGCAGCTCCGGGACGGATATTTATAGCAATCAGCCCCAGCATTTT; CDR3 protein: CASSSGTDIYSNQPQHF
clone size: few; D gene: -; V gene: TRBV7-2; J gene: TRBJ2-1; CDR3 DNA: TGTGCCAGCAGCTTAGTAACAGGTGACAATGAGCAGTTCTTC; CDR3 protein: CASSLVTGDNEQFF
clone size: -; D gene: -; V gene: TRBV7-9; J gene: TRBJ2-1; CDR3 DNA: TGTGCCGGCAGCTCGAGGGACAATGAGCAGTTCTTC; CDR3 protein: CAGSSRDNEQFF
clone size: -; D gene: -; V gene: TRBV11-3; J gene: TRBJ2-7; CDR3 DNA: TGTGCCAGCAGCTTAGGGGTCGCGGAGCAGGGGCAGTACTTC; CDR3 protein: CASSLGVAEQGQYF
clone size: -; D gene: TRBD2; V gene: TRBV7-8; J gene: TRBJ2-4; CDR3 DNA: TGTGCCAGCAGTCTTTTGCGGGGGGGGGTCGCAAACATTCAGTACTTC; CDR3 protein: CASSLLRGGVANIQYF
clone size: -; D gene: -; V gene: TRBV11-2; J gene: TRBJ2-3; CDR3 DNA: TGTGCCAGCAGCTTGGCAGGAATCACAGATACGCAGTATTTT; CDR3 protein: CASSLAGITDTQYF
clone size: -; D gene: -; V gene: TRBV5-1; J gene: TRBJ2-6; CDR3 DNA: TGCGCCAGCAGCGTGACTGGGGCCAACGTCCTGACTTTC; CDR3 protein: CASSVTGANVLTF
clone size: few; D gene: -; V gene: TRBV28; J gene: TRBJ2-7; CDR3 DNA: TGTGCCAGCAGCCAACCCGACCGAGGATACGAGCAGTACTTC; CDR3 protein: CASSQPDRGYEQYF
clone size: -; D gene: -; V gene: TRBV20-1; J gene: TRBJ1-4; CDR3 DNA: TGCAGTGCTTCTCCGGGGACAAATGAAAAACTGTTTTTT; CDR3 protein: CSASPGTNEKLFF
clone size: few; D gene: TRBD1; V gene: TRBV7-3; J gene: TRBJ2-1; CDR3 DNA: TGTGCCAGCAGCCGACAGGGGGCTCGGGATGAGCAGTTCTTC; CDR3 protein: CASSRQGARDEQFF
clone size: -; D gene: -; V gene: TRBV9; J gene: TRBJ1-4; CDR3 DNA: TGTGCCAGCAGCGATCGCACGGCCCAGGATAAACTGTTTTTT; CDR3 protein: CASSDRTAQDKLFF
clone size: few; D gene: -; V gene: TRBV10-3; J gene: TRBJ1-4; CDR3 DNA: TGTGCCATCAGTGGGGGCCAAAGTAATGAAAAACTGTTTTTT; CDR3 protein: CAISGGQSNEKLFF
clone size: few; D gene: TRBD1; V gene: TRBV24-1; J gene: TRBJ2-2; CDR3 DNA: TGTGCCACCAGTGGTACCGGGACAGAGAACACCGGGGAGCTGTTTTTT; CDR3 protein: CATSGTGTENTGELFF
clone size: few; D gene: TRBD1; V gene: TRBV7-2; J gene: TRBJ1-2; CDR3 DNA: TGTGCCAGCAGCCCTGACAGGGGTCTCTATGGCTACACCTTC; CDR3 protein: CASSPDRGLYGYTF
clone size: -; D gene: TRBD2; V gene: TRBV7-2; J gene: TRBJ2-3; CDR3 DNA: TGTGCCAGCAGCTTAGGGAGACTAGCGGGTACAGATACGCAGTATTTT; CDR3 protein: CASSLGRLAGTDTQYF